The 11 T cell receptor beta chains below were found in one sample sequenced in a study of T cell responses to AZD1222 COVID-19 vaccine listed by TCRdb under 2021. The time point label for this specimen denotes: baseline before first vaccination. Receptor libraries were prepared by the immunoSEQ multiplex PCR assay. TCRdb holds this immuneACCESS table with in-frame rearrangements only. Some clones are missing; in checked studies, unresolved V genes explain under half, and the rest has no known cause. This sample lists about 200,000 clones; almost 95% were detected once. The leading ten clones occupy roughly 1.3% of the sample. This material consisted of peripheral blood, taken on day 0 of AZD1222 vaccination. Receptors originate from an adult in good health.

This chain joins TRBV9 and TRBJ1-4, with D maybe TRBD1 (5 bases). Germline V lookup: CDR1 SGDLS, CDR2 YYNGEE. The CDR3 spans 15 residues. Trimming stripped 0 bases from V and 3 bases from J, with 9 bases between. CDR3 in amino acids: CASSVAWGANEKLFF. In DNA, the CDR3 is TGTGCCAGCAGCGTAGCATGGGGGGCTAATGAAAAACTGTTTTTT.

This chain uses TRBV28 with TRBJ2-5; 9 positions match TRBD2. The CDR3 is 14 residues long. Trimming took 8 bases from V and 2 from J; bases not matched to a gene: 6. Germline loops: CDR1 MDHEN, CDR2 SYDVKM. The CDR3 sequence is CASGSGGLQETQYF. The CDR3 DNA reads as TGTGCCAGCGGCAGCGGGGGGCTTCAAGAGACCCAGTACTTC.

This clone was detected a few times. V and J are TRBV7-9 and TRBJ1-5; D is undetermined. CDR1 is SEHNR, CDR2 FQNEAQ, per germline (reference sequence). This CDR3 has 17 residues. The germline V and J ends were trimmed by 5 bases and 0 bases, with 17 bases remaining between them. In DNA form, the CDR3 reads TGTGCCAGCAGCCCAGCGGGAGGCGGTCCTAGCAATCAGCCCCAGCATTTT. Encoded protein: CASSPAGGGPSNQPQHF.

The V gene is TRBV18, the J gene TRBJ1-5; D unresolved. The CDR3 totals 14 residues. Trimming cost V 2 bases and J 0 bases, with 5 bases left between them. Germline lookup yields CDR1 KGHSH and CDR2 LQKENI. The CDR3 DNA is TGTGCCAGCTCACCAGGGGTTAGCAATCAGCCCCAGCATTTT. Translating it yields CASSPGVSNQPQHF. Looking up the rest from reference TRBV18 and TRBJ1-5 gives the full variable domain: NAGVMQNPRHLVRRRGQEARLRCSPMKGHSHVYWYRQLPEEGLKFMVYLQKENIIDESGMPKERFSAEFPKEGPSILRIQQVVRGDSAAYFCASSPGVSNQPQHFGDGTRLSIL.

This chain links TRBV10-2 with TRBJ1-6, with D unresolved. The CDR3 loop spans 17 amino acids. The V end was cut by 3 bases, the J end by 9 bases, with 21 bases between. The germline V gene encodes CDR1 WSHSY and CDR2 SAAADI. The CDR3 reads CASSDLKQAGDRSPLHF. CDR3 in DNA: TGCGCCAGCAGTGACCTAAAGCAGGCCGGAGATCGTTCACCCCTCCACTTT.

The genes are TRBV10-3 and TRBJ1-2; a possible D gene is TRBD1 (6 bases). V lost 3 bases and J 4 bases, leaving 21 bases between the germline ends. Germline-derived CDR1 and CDR2 are ENHRY and SYGVKD. The CDR3 runs to 17 residues. CDR3 DNA sequence: TGTGCCATCAGTGATCCCAGGGGAGGGTTCTTGGGCTATGGCTACACCTTC. Encoded protein: CAISDPRGGFLGYGYTF.

The rearrangement uses TRBV30 and TRBJ1-1; 8 positions agree with TRBD1. The CDR3 spans 15 residues. In germline, CDR1 is GTSNPN, CDR2 SVGIG (reference sequence). V dropped 2 bases and J dropped 5; count of bases not matched to a gene: 10. The CDR3 DNA sequence: TGTGCCTGGAGTCCACCGGGACAGGCCGGAACTGAAGCTTTCTTT. It translates to CAWSPPGQAGTEAFF. Using reference TRBV30 and TRBJ1-1 for the parts outside the CDR3, the full variable domain is SQTIHQWPATLVQPVGSPLSLECTVEGTSNPNLYWYRQAAGRGLQLLFYSVGIGQISSEVPQNLSASRPQDRQFILSSKKLLLSDSGFYLCAWSPPGQAGTEAFFGQGTRLTVV.

This chain connects TRBV6-1 to TRBJ2-1; D may be TRBD1 or TRBD2 (5 bases each). This CDR3 has 15 residues. V was trimmed by 0 bases and J by 2 bases, leaving 8 bases between them. Germline CDR1 is MNHNS and CDR2 is SASEGT. CDR3 coding DNA: TGTGCCAGCAGTGAAGCGCTGGGGGCCTACAATGAGCAGTTCTTC. This codes for CASSEALGAYNEQFF.

The rearrangement links TRBV3-1 (or the pseudogene TRBV3-2) to TRBJ1-1; D is ambiguous. CDR1 and CDR2 from the germline V gene are LGHDT and YNNKEL (reference sequence). The CDR3 is made up of 15 amino acids. V was shortened by 8 bases and J by 1 base, with 17 bases between the two germline ends. The CDR3 loop is CASLLTAQTNTEAFF. CDR3 sequence (DNA): TGTGCCAGCCTCCTCACGGCACAGACGAACACTGAAGCTTTCTTT.

The chain uses TRBV9 and TRBJ2-4, with 8 bases identical to TRBD2. CDR1 SGDLS and CDR2 YYNGEE come from the germline V gene. This CDR3 is 16 amino acids long. Trimming cost V 4 bases and J 11 bases; bases outside gene matches: 17. The CDR3 nucleotides are TGTGCCAGCAGCACCCGCACGGGGGGGCCGGTTAACGTTCAGTACTTC. Residues: CASSTRTGGPVNVQYF. Full variable domain (remainder filled in from reference TRBV9 and TRBJ2-4): DSGVTQTPKHLITATGQRVTLRCSPRSGDLSVYWYQQSLDQGLQFLIQYYNGEERAKGNILERFSAQQFPDLHSELNLSSLELGDSALYFCASSTRTGGPVNVQYFGAGTRLSVL.

The genes are TRBV5-1 and TRBJ1-2; D unresolved. CDR3 size: 16 residues. Trimming shortened V by 4 bases and J by 4 bases, and 20 bases separated the two germline ends. Looked up from germline, CDR1 is SGHRS and CDR2 is YFSETQ. The CDR3 is CASSLSTVSRGYGYTF. The DNA of the CDR3 is TGCGCCAGCAGCCTGAGTACGGTCTCCAGAGGCTATGGCTACACCTTC.